This TCR beta chain was sequenced in a study of cytomegalovirus exposure and HLA in healthy donors. Study context: Researchers previously reported finding 90 million to 120 million unique TCR beta sequences from approximately 200 million T cells.

Details on this clone: Its target is unknown.

A multiplex PCR was run with 60 Vbeta primers and 13 Jbeta primers. Produced via immunoSEQ multiplex PCR; TCRdb's table is partial and in-frame only. The data show 130,000 to 150,000 clones, with 60% to 85% seen just once and 6.5% to 8% held by the top ten. V lost 6 bases to trimming and J lost 9 bases; unmatched junction nucleotides: 5. The CDR3 consists of 14 residues. CDR1 and CDR2 (germline): SGHDT, YYEEEE. Study-wide findings and caveats: In a later analysis, several top co-occurrence clusters appeared linked to parvovirus B19, influenza, CMV and Epstein-Barr virus.

The chain combines TRBV5-6 with TRBJ2-1, with TRBD2 matching 14 bases. The source of this sequence is a woman aged 40 to 49 in good health and CMV-seropositive. Specimen: PBMCs. CDR3 amino acids: CASTWTSGGREQFF. The CDR3 nucleotides read TGTGCCAGCACCTGGACTAGCGGGGGGCGTGAGCAGTTCTTC.